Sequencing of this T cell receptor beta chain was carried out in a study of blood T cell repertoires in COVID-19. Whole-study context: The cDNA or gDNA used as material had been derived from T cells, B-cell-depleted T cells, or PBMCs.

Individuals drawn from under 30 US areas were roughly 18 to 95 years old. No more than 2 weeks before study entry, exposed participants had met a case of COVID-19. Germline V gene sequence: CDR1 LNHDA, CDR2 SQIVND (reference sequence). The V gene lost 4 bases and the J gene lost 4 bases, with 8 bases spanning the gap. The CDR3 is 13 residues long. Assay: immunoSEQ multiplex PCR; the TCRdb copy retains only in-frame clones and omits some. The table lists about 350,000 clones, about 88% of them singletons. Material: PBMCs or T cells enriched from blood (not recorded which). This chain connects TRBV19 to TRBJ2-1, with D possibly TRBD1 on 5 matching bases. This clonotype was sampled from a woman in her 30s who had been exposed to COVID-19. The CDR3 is CASSRGLYNEQFF. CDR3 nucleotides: TGTGCCAGTAGTAGGGGCCTATACAATGAGCAGTTCTTC.